Listed here are 23 T cell receptor beta chains from one sample, sequenced in a study of blood T cell repertoires in COVID-19. The protocol was immunoSEQ multiplex PCR, while the TCRdb copy is restricted to in-frame clones and leaves out a portion. The repertoire has 150,000 or so clones, 85% to 95% of them found once; the top ten carry 0.5% to 0.6%. Sequencing was carried out using peripheral blood. All receptors come from a man aged 45 to 65 with acute or convalescent COVID-19.

This chain links TRBV11-2 with TRBJ1-1; D is unclear. Trimming removed 2 bases at V and 0 bases at J, with 7 bases between. The CDR3 covers 14 residues. Germline assignment: CDR1 SGHAT and CDR2 FQNNGV. The chain's CDR3 is CASSLSQLNTEAFF. CDR3 DNA: TGTGCCAGCAGCTTAAGTCAGTTGAACACTGAAGCTTTCTTT.

The chain has TRBV24-1 and TRBJ2-3; perhaps TRBD2 as D (7 bases). The V end lost 5 bases, the J end lost 10 bases, and 15 bases lay between the germline ends. The germline V gene has CDR1 KGHDR and CDR2 SFDVKD. The CDR3 has 13 residues. This CDR3 is CATSGRGAPAQYF. As DNA, the CDR3 is TGTGCCACCAGTGGACGGGGGGCCCCCGCGCAGTATTTT.

The chain couples TRBV18 to TRBJ2-3, with TRBD2 matching over 11 bases. The germline V gene has CDR1 KGHSH and CDR2 LQKENI. The trim removed 9 bases at V and 0 bases at J, leaving 8 bases unmatched. The CDR3 spans 16 residues. CDR3 residues: CASYRTSGRSTDTQYF. CDR3 coding DNA: TGTGCCAGTTACCGGACTAGCGGGCGAAGCACAGATACGCAGTATTTT.

The chain combines TRBV10-1 with TRBJ2-2; no definite D call. Germline assignment: CDR1 WNHNN and CDR2 SYGVQD (reference sequence). The V end was cut by 4 bases, the J end by 7 bases, with 7 bases between. This CDR3 is built from 12 residues. The CDR3 coding sequence is TGCGCCAGCAGTGTGCGTGGCGGGGAGCTGTTTTTT. Residues: CASSVRGGELFF.

CDR3 in amino acids: CASSPQSPSTDTQYF. CDR3 DNA sequence: TGTGCCAGCAGCCCTCAGTCCCCAAGCACAGATACGCAGTATTTT. The gene calls are TRBV7-9 and TRBJ2-3; D gene uncertain. V was shortened by 5 bases and J by 0 bases, with 12 bases between the two germline ends. The germline V gene has CDR1 SEHNR and CDR2 FQNEAQ (reference sequence). This CDR3 contains 15 residues.

As concerns this clone: This same CDR3 is encoded by further DNA sequences in the sample. The rearrangement uses TRBV6-5 and TRBJ2-7, with D possibly being TRBD2 (5 bases). Germline CDR1 MNHEY, CDR2 SVGAGI. V lost 2 bases, J lost 3 bases, and 5 bases lay in between. The length of the CDR3 is 12 residues. The CDR3 spells CASSYRGYEQYF. CDR3 DNA: TGTGCCAGCAGTTACCGGGGCTACGAGCAGTACTTC.

This chain connects TRBV7-3 to TRBJ2-2, with 7 bases fitting TRBD1. The V segment lost 6 bases and the J segment 6 bases; nucleotides outside the gene matches: 7. This CDR3 region has 14 residues. CDR1 SGHTA and CDR2 FQGTGA come from the germline V gene. CDR3 loop: CASRKTGEPGELFF. The CDR3 DNA follows: TGTGCCAGCAGGAAAACAGGGGAACCCGGGGAGCTGTTTTTT.

The rearrangement links TRBV7-3 to TRBJ2-3, with TRBD2 as a possible D gene (6 bases). The germline CDR1 and CDR2 sequences are SGHTA and FQGTGA. Between the trimmed V and J ends, which lost 5 bases and 0 bases, there was a span of 21 bases. The CDR3 spans 18 residues. DNA for the CDR3: TGTGCCAGCAGCGGTCGTTGGGAGGTAGCGGAAAGCACAGATACGCAGTATTTT. Translation gives CASSGRWEVAESTDTQYF.

V usage is TRBV15 and J usage is TRBJ1-4, with D perhaps matching TRBD1 (6 bases). The germline CDR1 and CDR2 sequences are LNHNV and YYDKDF (reference sequence). V shed 0 bases and J shed 5 bases, with 13 bases lying between them. This CDR3 spans 16 amino acids. The CDR3 here is CATSRDIGGANEKLFF. The CDR3 DNA sequence: TGTGCCACCAGCAGAGATATTGGGGGCGCAAATGAAAAACTGTTTTTT. The variable domain in full, completed from reference TRBV15 and TRBJ1-4, reads DAMVIQNPRYQVTQFGKPVTLSCSQTLNHNVMYWYQQKSSQAPKLLFHYYDKDFNNEADTPDNFQSRRPNTSFCFLDIRSPGLGDTAMYLCATSRDIGGANEKLFFGSGTQLSVL.

The chain combines TRBV7-2 with TRBJ2-7; 14 bases are a match to TRBD2. After removal of 3 bases from V and 9 bases from J, the junction contained 4 bases not matched to a gene. Germline CDR1 and CDR2: SGHTA and FQGNSA. CDR3 length: 14 residues. The CDR3 here is CASSFGTSGSAQYF. The CDR3 DNA reads TGTGCCAGCAGCTTCGGGACTAGCGGGAGTGCGCAGTACTTC.

The genes are TRBV21-1 and TRBJ1-4. TRBV21-1 is noted as a pseudogene. This CDR3 comprises 15 residues. DNA for the CDR3: TGTGCCAGCAGCAAATTTCGGGGGAAGGGTGAAAAACTGTTTTTT. It codes for CASSKFRGKGEKLFF.

This chain connects TRBV23-1 to TRBJ1-5; possible D gene TRBD1, 6 bases. TRBV23-1 is known as an ORF, though its function is uncertain. This CDR3 contains 19 residues. Trimming took 3 bases from V and 1 from J, leaving 22 bases between them. The DNA for the CDR3 is TGCGCCAGCAGTCACCTTATCCGGGACACCGTTAGAAGCAATCAGCCCCAGCATTTT. Translation gives CASSHLIRDTVRSNQPQHF.

The rearrangement joins TRBV4-1 to TRBJ1-3; perhaps TRBD1 as D (6 bases). CDR1 is MGHRA and CDR2 is YSYEKL in the germline V gene. CDR3 size: 14 residues. Trimming shortened V by 4 bases and J by 4 bases, and 11 bases separated the two germline ends. CDR3 sequence reads: CASSPTGLGNTIYF. Written as DNA, the CDR3 is TGCGCCAGCAGCCCCACAGGGCTAGGAAACACCATATATTTT.

The chain links TRBV5-4 to TRBJ2-3; TRBD2 aligns across 10 bases. Germline trimming cut 2 bases from V and 1 base from J; bases unmatched to any gene: 1. This CDR3 contains 15 residues. Looked up from germline, CDR1 is SGHNT and CDR2 is YYREEE (reference sequence). CDR3 protein: CASSLAGGGTDTQYF. The CDR3 DNA is TGTGCCAGCAGCTTAGCGGGAGGGGGCACAGATACGCAGTATTTT. The whole variable domain, filled in from reference TRBV5-4 and TRBJ2-3, reads ETGVTQSPTHLIKTRGQQVTLRCSSQSGHNTVSWYQQALGQGPQFIFQYYREEENGRGNFPPRFSGLQFPNYSSELNVNALELDDSALYLCASSLAGGGTDTQYFGPGTRLTVL.

The rearrangement joins TRBV9 to TRBJ1-2; unclear D gene. CDR3 length: 17 amino acids. Trimming shortened V by 4 bases and J by 1 base, and 20 bases separated the two germline ends. The germline gives CDR1 SGDLS, CDR2 YYNGEE. The CDR3 spells CASSIPAGFVDNYGYTF. Written as DNA, the CDR3 is TGTGCCAGCAGCATCCCTGCGGGGTTCGTGGATAACTATGGCTACACCTTC. The full variable domain, its missing parts supplied by reference TRBV9 and TRBJ1-2, is DSGVTQTPKHLITATGQRVTLRCSPRSGDLSVYWYQQSLDQGLQFLIQYYNGEERAKGNILERFSAQQFPDLHSELNLSSLELGDSALYFCASSIPAGFVDNYGYTFGSGTRLTVV.

Turning to this clone: The same CDR3 is also encoded by other DNA sequences in this sample. The chain carries TRBV5-1 and TRBJ2-2; perhaps TRBD1 as D (6 bases). CDR1 SGHRS and CDR2 YFSETQ come from the germline V gene. There are 14 residues in the CDR3. Trimming removed 0 bases from V and 4 bases from J, with 7 bases in between. CDR3 protein: CASSLGGLTGELFF. CDR3 DNA: TGCGCCAGCAGCTTGGGGGGGCTCACCGGGGAGCTGTTTTTT.

The chain is built from TRBV6-5 and TRBJ1-1; 10 bases fit TRBD1. CDR3 length: 13 amino acids. Germline V gene lookup returns CDR1 MNHEY and CDR2 SVGAGI. The V segment lost 8 bases and the J segment 3 bases; nucleotides outside the gene matches: 3. The CDR3 here is CASVGTGDTEAFF. CDR3 nucleotide sequence: TGTGCCAGCGTTGGGACAGGGGACACTGAAGCTTTCTTT.

The chain uses TRBV5-4 and TRBJ2-5, with a tentative D call TRBD2 (7 bases). The germline CDR1 and CDR2 sequences are SGHNT and YYREEE (reference sequence). Trimming pared 5 bases from V and 5 bases from J, leaving 16 bases between. This CDR3 region has 14 residues. The CDR3 protein is CASSYGGQEETQYF. The CDR3 DNA is TGTGCCAGCAGTTACGGGGGGCAGGAGGAGACCCAGTACTTC.

CDR3 nucleotide sequence: TGCGCCAGCAGCCGGGACAGAAGGTTCTGGGAGCTGTTTTTT. It codes for CASSRDRRFWELFF. The chain combines TRBV5-1 with TRBJ2-2; TRBD1 aligns across 7 bases. In germline, CDR1 is SGHRS, CDR2 YFSETQ. V trimming: 4 bases; J trimming: 9 bases; junction bases outside the gene matches: 9. The length of the CDR3 is 14 residues.

The V call is TRBV5-1, the J call TRBJ2-5; perhaps TRBD2 as D (6 bases). With 0 bases removed from V and 5 bases from J, the gap between germline ends came to 14 bases. Germline V gene sequence: CDR1 SGHRS, CDR2 YFSETQ. The CDR3 spans 15 residues. CDR3 loop: CASSLVVGSDETQYF. The CDR3 nucleotides read TGCGCCAGCAGCTTGGTGGTCGGGAGTGATGAGACCCAGTACTTC.

This sequence joins TRBV12-3 or TRBV12-4 and TRBJ2-1, with 7 positions matching TRBD1. Germline trimming cut 6 bases from V and 7 bases from J; bases unmatched to any gene: 6. The CDR3 consists of 13 residues. The CDR3 DNA is TGTGCCAGCAGACAACAGGGGCGGAATGAGCAGTTCTTC. It translates to CASRQQGRNEQFF.

This chain links TRBV30 with TRBJ2-7; TRBD1 aligns across 9 bases. V lost 0 bases, J lost 5 bases, and 5 bases stayed unmatched. CDR1 and CDR2 (germline): GTSNPN, SVGIG (reference sequence). The CDR3 is 14 amino acids. The CDR3 reads CAWSVQQGANEQYF. CDR3 DNA: TGTGCCTGGAGTGTACAACAGGGGGCCAACGAGCAGTACTTC.

This clone was recorded once. The J gene is TRBJ1-6, the V gene TRBV28; the match to TRBD1 covers 12 bases. The germline gives CDR1 MDHEN, CDR2 SYDVKM. The junction had 4 bases not matched to a gene; V was cut back by 3 bases and J by 7 bases. This CDR3 region has 16 residues. Here the CDR3 reads CASSLGTGGNNSPLHF. The CDR3 nucleotides read TGTGCCAGCAGTTTGGGGACAGGGGGCAACAATTCACCCCTCCACTTT.